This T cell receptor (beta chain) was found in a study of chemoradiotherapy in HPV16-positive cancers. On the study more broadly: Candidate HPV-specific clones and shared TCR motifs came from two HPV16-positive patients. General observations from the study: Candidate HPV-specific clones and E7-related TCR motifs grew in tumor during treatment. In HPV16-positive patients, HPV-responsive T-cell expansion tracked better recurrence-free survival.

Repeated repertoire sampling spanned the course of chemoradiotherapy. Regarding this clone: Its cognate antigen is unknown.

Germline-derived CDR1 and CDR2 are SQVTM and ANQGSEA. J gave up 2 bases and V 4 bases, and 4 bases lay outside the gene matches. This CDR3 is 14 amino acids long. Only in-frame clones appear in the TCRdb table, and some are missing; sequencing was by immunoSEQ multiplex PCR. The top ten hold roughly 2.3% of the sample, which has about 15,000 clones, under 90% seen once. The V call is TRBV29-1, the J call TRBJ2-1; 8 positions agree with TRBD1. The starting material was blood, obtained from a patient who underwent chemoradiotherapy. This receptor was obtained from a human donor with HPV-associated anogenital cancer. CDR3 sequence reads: CSVATGQAYNEQFF. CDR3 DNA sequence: TGCAGCGTTGCCACGGGACAGGCCTACAATGAGCAGTTCTTC.